A selection of T cell receptor beta chains follows, all from one sample in a study of PD-L1 blockade in urothelial cancer. Here immunoSEQ multiplex PCR was the method, and the copy in TCRdb shows in-frame clones only, minus some. The sample records roughly 50,000 clones, roughly 80% being singletons. Material: PBMCs, obtained around atezolizumab (anti-PD-L1) treatment. These receptors came from a man between 65 and 85 years old with urothelial cancer. Each CDR3 is given without its conserved first and last residue.

TRBJ2-3	TRBV7-8	ASSRTGFGVGTDTQY
TRBJ2-7	TRBV4-2	ASSQDGTSGPYEQY
TRBJ2-7	TRBV27	ASSAGTALYEQY
TRBJ2-2	TRBV2	ASSDPTTPTSGKITGELF
TRBJ2-7	TRBV11-2	ASSLDPEDEQY
TRBJ1-5	TRBV28	AVSGGFNQPQH
TRBJ1-5	TRBV30	AWSAGQGQPQH
TRBJ2-5	TRBV4-1	ASSTPAGIIETQY
TRBJ1-2	TRBV7-8	ASSGDRTNYGYT
TRBJ1-1	TRBV5-6	ASSLGDGYTEAF
TRBJ2-5	TRBV5-4	ASSSARDREETQY
TRBJ1-1	TRBV30	AWSVEGARGAF
TRBJ2-2	TRBV19	ASSPTLGSADTGELF
TRBJ2-3	TRBV9	ASSVAPGGPGDTQY
TRBJ2-6	TRBV4-1	ASSPRSSGANVLT
TRBJ1-1	TRBV28	ASSPRQEATEAF
TRBJ2-1	TRBV18	ASSPPGVPYNEQF
TRBJ1-1	TRBV28	ASGREAF
TRBJ1-4	TRBV25-1	ASNPTTLDEKLF
TRBJ2-5	TRBV18	ASSPGSQETQY
TRBJ2-7	TRBV5-4	ASSGGASGIAIYEQY
TRBJ1-1	TRBV5-4	ASSSTGRAEAF
TRBJ2-1	TRBV11-3	ASSLDGDYPKSEQF
TRBJ1-4	TRBV11-1	ASSFSRMGQGDEKLF
TRBJ2-7	TRBV4-1	ASSQGHRGPYEQY
TRBJ2-2	TRBV5-1	ASRDAGGPAGELF
TRBJ2-7	TRBV6-5	ASSYATSGRAYEQY
TRBJ2-7	TRBV19	ASSVKGSTYEQY
TRBJ2-7	TRBV4-1	ASSQGGGATANEQY
TRBJ2-5	TRBV10-3	ATRLAEGLETQY
TRBJ2-2	TRBV2	ASRVFQGGGELF
TRBJ2-6	TRBV7-3	ASSPGTGLNSGANVLT
TRBJ2-7	TRBV28	ASSGWGRAGSYEQY
TRBJ2-7	TRBV19	ASSDESYEQY
TRBJ2-2	TRBV10-1	ASSEGLAGYTGELF
TRBJ2-2	TRBV11-2	ASSLDPGAGGELF
TRBJ2-2	TRBV10-1	ASSEFYQGLHGDTGELF
TRBJ1-2	TRBV5-1	ASSASLDGVGYT
TRBJ2-1	TRBV5-1	ASSLRTSGEDEQF
TRBJ2-2	TRBV6-1	ASSERTIGTGELF
TRBJ1-1	TRBV5-1	ASSSTGSQNTEAF
TRBJ2-7	TRBV5-4	ASSLGQGLGYEQY
TRBJ1-2	TRBV28	ASSLGTAPNYGYT
TRBJ2-4	TRBV6-1	ASRIGQGENIQY
TRBJ2-3	TRBV18	ASSPGGILTDTQY
TRBJ2-7	TRBV5-1	ASSLDPNYEQY
TRBJ1-2	TRBV6-1	ASRKDRPDYGYT
TRBJ2-1	TRBV9	ASSRTSGSSEQF
TRBJ2-4	TRBV19	ASSILGEGTSRAIQY
TRBJ1-3	TRBV7-9	ASSLGSSGNTIY
TRBJ1-2	TRBV19	ASSLHFGQGYGYT
TRBJ2-2	TRBV5-4	ASSPGTGNTGELF
TRBJ1-4	TRBV5-5	ASSLARVGEKLF
TRBJ2-5	TRBV19	ASSIHRSQETQY
TRBJ1-1	TRBV28	ASSFPDRGLVNTEAF
TRBJ1-3	TRBV29-1	SVRVYDSGNTIY
TRBJ1-1	TRBV6-5	ASWADRGTEAF
TRBJ2-7	TRBV27	ASSRQGEYHEQY
TRBJ2-3	TRBV5-1	ASSLSGTADTQY
TRBJ2-1	TRBV5-1	ASSAGESYNEQF